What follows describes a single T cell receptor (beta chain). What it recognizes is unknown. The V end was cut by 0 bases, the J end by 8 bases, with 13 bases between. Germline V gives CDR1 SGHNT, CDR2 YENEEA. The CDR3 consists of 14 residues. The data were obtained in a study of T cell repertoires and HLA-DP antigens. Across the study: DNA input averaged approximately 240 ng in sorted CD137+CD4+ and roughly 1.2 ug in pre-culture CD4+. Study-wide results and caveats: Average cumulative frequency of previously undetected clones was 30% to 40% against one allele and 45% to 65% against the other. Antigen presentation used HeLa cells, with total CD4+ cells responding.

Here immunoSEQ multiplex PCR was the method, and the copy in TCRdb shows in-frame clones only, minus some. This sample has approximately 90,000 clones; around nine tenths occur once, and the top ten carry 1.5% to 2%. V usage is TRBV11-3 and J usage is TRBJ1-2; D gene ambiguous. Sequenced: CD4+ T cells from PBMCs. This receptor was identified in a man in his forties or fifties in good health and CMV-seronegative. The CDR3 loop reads CASSLDEGGLGYTF. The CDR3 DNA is TGTGCCAGCAGCTTAGATGAGGGAGGCCTCGGCTACACCTTC.